The following is a T cell receptor beta chain sequence with its context. With no exception, relapse followed autologous stem cell transplantation in all patients, and brentuximab vedotin exposure varied. Best responses included complete response and partial response; otherwise, the best response was progressive disease. The CDR3 is 16 amino acids. Trimming left V 5 bases short and J 0 bases short, with 14 bases between. Germline values: CDR1 SEHNR, CDR2 FQNEAQ (reference sequence). This sample was taken from a study of PD-1 blockade in classical Hodgkin lymphoma. Study details: Nivolumab dosed at 3 mg/kg went to patients intravenously every 2 weeks.

Clones were read by immunoSEQ multiplex PCR, and TCRdb kept only the in-frame ones, dropping some. The table lists roughly 16,000 clones, approximately 80% of them singletons. The material sequenced was peripheral blood mononuclear cells (PBMCs), taken before the second cycle of nivolumab. The receptor was derived from a human donor with classical Hodgkin lymphoma. The V gene is TRBV7-9, the J gene TRBJ1-3, with D perhaps TRBD1 (5 bases). The CDR3 DNA sequence: TGTGCCAGCAGCATATCACAGGTGCGCTCTGGAAACACCATATATTTT. It codes for CASSISQVRSGNTIYF.